The sequence of this T cell receptor (beta chain) was determined in a study of blood T cell repertoires in COVID-19. V was pared by 8 bases and J by 3 bases, with 3 bases of the junction left unmatched. CDR3 length: 13 residues. The germline V gene has CDR1 LNHDA and CDR2 SQIVND (reference sequence). Some clones are missing from TCRdb's copy, which holds only in-frame ones; the method was immunoSEQ multiplex PCR. Of 45,000 to 60,000 clones in the sample, about 80% are singletons; the top ten hold around 10%. This TCR derives from a man at least 80 years old with COVID-19, enrolled during active disease. The sequenced material came from peripheral blood. The rearrangement uses TRBV19 and TRBJ2-7; TRBD1 agrees at 11 bases. The DNA for the CDR3 is TGTGCCAGTGCCGGGACAGGGGGCTACGAGCAGTACTTC. Protein: CASAGTGGYEQYF.